The T cell receptor beta chain under discussion was sequenced for a study of T-cell reconstitution after alpha-beta-depleted transplantation in children (dated by TCRdb to about 2016). Regarding the research as a whole: Using TCR repertoire profiling, the study followed T-cell immune reconstitution in a quantitative way in children after TCRalphabeta/CD19-depleted allogeneic hematopoietic cell transplantation.

What the treatment or condition label conveys for this sample: allogeneic hematopoietic cell transplantation with graft depleted of TCRalphabeta T cells and CD19 B cells. The transplant recipients were children given TCRalphabeta/CD19-depleted allogeneic hematopoietic cell grafts. Libraries were constructed by PCR. The run used an Illumina HiSeq 2500. TCR library preparation used molecular barcoding, with unique molecular identifiers applied to normalize quantification of the TCRbeta repertoire. Clones were called with MiXCR by TCRdb after fastp trimmed the public reads at Q25, and only in-frame beta chains were retained. Each entry is one CDR3 protein sequence, shown with its most common DNA and genes. This sample holds roughly 200,000 distinct CDR3 sequences; about 7% were observed only once. The ten largest clonotypes hold about 6% of the sample. Study-wide findings and limitations: Over subsequent months, a decline in hyperexpanded clone frequencies was noted, and after one year, T-cell counts and TCRbeta diversity were mostly ascribed to newly produced T cells. In some patients, high TCRbeta diversity at day 60 was attributed to recipient T cells and intrathymic progenitors that had survived conditioning. The apparently early recovery of alphabetaT-cell counts about two months after transplant reportedly depended on only several hundred rapidly expanded clones that came from non-depleted graft cells.

This clonotype was detected ten times or more. It lacks a known antigen. No much larger clone is present one base from it, and per-base qualities are unavailable. This material consisted of PBMCs, taken before TCRalphabeta/CD19-depleted stem cell transplant. The source is a boy younger than 10 with acute lymphoblastic leukemia, due to receive a stem cell transplant.

The CDR3 protein: CASSSSRQGTFSGNTIYF. The DNA is as follows: TGTGCCAGCAGTTCCTCTCGACAGGGGACGTTCTCTGGAAACACCATATATTTT. Recombination joined TRBV28 with TRBJ1-3; 8 bases in the middle match TRBD1. Including cysteine and phenylalanine, the CDR3 has 18 amino acids. Only the CDR3 region is kept as DNA, spanning 54 bases read in frame from base 1. Trimming removed 4 bases from V and 0 bases from J; the gene matches leave 11 bases unexplained. The germline V gene specifies MDHEN as CDR1 and SYDVKM as CDR2.